The source of this TCR beta chain is a study of blood T cells in healthy people across ages. At the level of the study: About one barcoded beta molecule per two T cells was captured by template switching.

Germline lookup yields CDR1 SEHNR and CDR2 FQNEAQ (reference sequence). The junction had 8 bases not matched to a gene; V was cut back by 1 base and J by 8 bases. The CDR3 sequence is 16 residues long. Findings and caveats of the study: Strongly correlated with naive T cell percentage was TCR beta diversity. Considered underestimates were the diversity estimates obtained from one million T cells.

In regard to this clonotype: The antigen is undetermined.

Then a second PCR, running about 6 to 12 cycles, was carried out with a sample-barcoded 5' primer and a J-beta primer mix. Each CDR3 protein is one row after TCRdb ran MiXCR on the 5' RACE reads. The repertoire holds some 1.4 million distinct CDR3 sequences, with 40% to 50% as singletons. This rearrangement joins TRBV7-9 to TRBJ2-1; 10 bases match TRBD2. The specimen was blood. The receptor's source is a woman under 30 in good health. CDR3 sequence (DNA): TGTGCCAGCAGCTTAGTGGGGGAGCGGGAGGGCGATGAGCAGTTCTTC. It yields the protein CASSLVGEREGDEQFF. The complete variable domain, with remaining parts taken from reference TRBV7-9 and TRBJ2-1, reads DTGVSQNPRHKITKRGQNVTFRCDPISEHNRLYWYRQTLGQGPEFLTYFQNEAQLEKSRLLSDRFSAERPKGSFSTLEIQRTEQGDSAMYLCASSLVGEREGDEQFFGPGTRLTVL.